This TCR beta chain was sequenced during a study of T-cell memory formation after mild COVID-19 (dated by TCRdb to about 2021). Study-wide context: TCR sequence clusters from the two donors were largely donor specific. T-cell clones expanding and contracting after mild COVID-19 in a couple of donors were tracked by longitudinal TCRalpha and TCRbeta repertoire sequencing. Two young, previously healthy adult volunteers made up the cohort, one male and one female. General findings and caveats noted by the study authors: Whether the second-wave clones peaking on day 37 were SARS-CoV-2 specific was not confirmed. Some responding clones were found in pre-infection memory, which suggests that pre-existing cross-reactive memory T cells took part in the SARS-CoV-2 response. From day 15 to 85, contracting clones showed balanced CD4/CD8 phenotypes, whereas a second wave of clones that expanded from day 15 to 37 leaned towards CD4+. The study included only a couple of mild cases, and larger cohorts that include severe cases with pre-infection samples were judged to be necessary. Contracting CD4+ clones turned up mainly in the CM and EM memory subsets, whereas EMRA was where CD8+ clones were enriched.

Sequencing instrument: Illumina NovaSeq 6000. TCRalpha and TCRbeta cDNA libraries were constructed by 5'RACE with constant-segment primers, with sample barcodes and unique molecular identifiers being introduced. RNA was extracted from every sample with Trizol reagent. Library amplification was performed in two PCR steps, and a second sample barcode and Illumina TruSeq adapters were introduced in the second step. Sequencing of the libraries was done on an Illumina NovaSeq, producing 2 x 150 bp paired-end reads. The paper's data handling went like this. With migec v1.2.7, reads were demultiplexed and then collapsed into UMI-guided consensus sequences. Using mixcr v2.1.11, the UMI consensuses were aligned to TRA and TRB V and J templates and assembled into clonotypes. Clonotypes were classified as expanded or contracted when called significant by both edgeR and NoisET, with noise models trained on biological replicates. For edgeR calls, the cutoffs were a false discovery rate-adjusted p below 0.01 and a log2 fold-change threshold of 1. As an exploratory analysis of dynamics, max-normalized trajectories of the 1000 most abundant clonotypes were examined with PCA combined with hierarchical clustering. The CD4 or CD8 phenotype of responding clones was assigned using the separately sequenced CD4+ and CD8+ repertoires. TCRdb reran the public reads through fastp at Q25 and MiXCR, keeping productive beta chains. Entries that share a CDR3 protein sequence are merged under the most common genes and DNA. These V and J calls originate from TCRdb's pipeline instead of the authors' own analysis. For this sample the table gives hundreds of thousands of distinct CDR3 sequences, of which roughly 22% were detected only once. The top ten clonotypes cover roughly an eighth of the sample.

A word on this clonotype: Its antigen is unknown. One base away there is no much larger clone; base qualities are not given.

PBMCs were isolated by Ficoll-Paque density gradient centrifugation. V and J are truncated by 1 base and 6 bases respectively, leaving an intervening sequence of 21 bases. Reading the germline V gene gives CDR1 MDHEN and CDR2 SYDVKM. The CDR3 measures 17 amino acids from cysteine to phenylalanine. Only the CDR3 region is kept as DNA, spanning 51 bases read in frame from base 1. The sequence derives from an adult woman who had mild COVID-19 (a few samples of this study predate the infection). The sample titles of this study are shuffled in the database, so cell type and time point are left out; the donor was told from shared clones. Recombination connected TRBV28 to TRBJ1-2, with the D gene too uncertain to name. The specimen sequenced was PBMCs or a T cell subset sorted from them (not recorded which). The nucleotide sequence is given as TGTGCCAGCAGTTTATCTATGGCACCCCAAAACGGGGATGGCTACACCTTC. Its translation reads: CASSLSMAPQNGDGYTF.